This T cell receptor (beta chain) was identified in a study of T cell repertoires in aging, cancer and after chemotherapy. Across the whole study: Over several months to years, re-sampled healthy donor repertoires clearly shared clones.

This CDR3 is built from 15 residues. Germline V lookup: CDR1 SGHDT, CDR2 YYEEEE. Study results and limitations: Age-matched healthy donors had significantly more diverse, less clonal blood TCR repertoires than untreated cancer patients. Median generation probability rose over the chemotherapy interval in each cancer cohort, suggesting rebound thymic output.

Multiplex touch-down PCR with TRB-A/B primers amplified rearranged V-D-J TRB sequences. TCRdb re-called the multiplex PCR reads with MiXCR, one entry per CDR3 protein. The top ten clones hold 20% of a sample with several thousand distinct CDR3 sequences, around half of them seen once. Amplification of TCR beta used genomic DNA extracted from peripheral blood. A remark on this clonotype: Antigen specificity is unknown. At one end, the junction sequence differs from germline, possibly due to a read error.

The specimen sequenced was blood. This clonotype was sampled from a human donor in good health. The J gene is TRBJ2-5, the V gene TRBV5-6, with TRBD2 identical over 7 bases. CDR3 loop: CASSLNGGNQETQYF. The CDR3 DNA follows: TGCGCCAGCAGCTTGAACGGGGGGAACCAAGAGACCCAGTACTTC.